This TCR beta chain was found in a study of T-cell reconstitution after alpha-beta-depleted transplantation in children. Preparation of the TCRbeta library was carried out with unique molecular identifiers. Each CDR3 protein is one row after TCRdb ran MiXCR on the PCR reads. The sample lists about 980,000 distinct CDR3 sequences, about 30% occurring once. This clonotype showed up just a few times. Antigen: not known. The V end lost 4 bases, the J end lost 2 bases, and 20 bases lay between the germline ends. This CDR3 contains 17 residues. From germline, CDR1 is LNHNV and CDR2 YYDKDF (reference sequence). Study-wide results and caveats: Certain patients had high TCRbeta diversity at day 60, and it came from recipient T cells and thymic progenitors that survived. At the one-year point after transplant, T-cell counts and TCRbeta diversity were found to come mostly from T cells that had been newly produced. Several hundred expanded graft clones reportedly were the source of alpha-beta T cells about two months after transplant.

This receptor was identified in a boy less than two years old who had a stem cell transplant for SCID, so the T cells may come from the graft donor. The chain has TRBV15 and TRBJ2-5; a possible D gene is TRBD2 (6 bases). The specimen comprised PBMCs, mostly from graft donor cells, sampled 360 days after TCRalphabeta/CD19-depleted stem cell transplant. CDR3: CATSTPTGDQSQETQYF. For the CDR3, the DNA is TGTGCCACCAGCACACCAACGGGAGACCAGTCTCAAGAGACCCAGTACTTC.